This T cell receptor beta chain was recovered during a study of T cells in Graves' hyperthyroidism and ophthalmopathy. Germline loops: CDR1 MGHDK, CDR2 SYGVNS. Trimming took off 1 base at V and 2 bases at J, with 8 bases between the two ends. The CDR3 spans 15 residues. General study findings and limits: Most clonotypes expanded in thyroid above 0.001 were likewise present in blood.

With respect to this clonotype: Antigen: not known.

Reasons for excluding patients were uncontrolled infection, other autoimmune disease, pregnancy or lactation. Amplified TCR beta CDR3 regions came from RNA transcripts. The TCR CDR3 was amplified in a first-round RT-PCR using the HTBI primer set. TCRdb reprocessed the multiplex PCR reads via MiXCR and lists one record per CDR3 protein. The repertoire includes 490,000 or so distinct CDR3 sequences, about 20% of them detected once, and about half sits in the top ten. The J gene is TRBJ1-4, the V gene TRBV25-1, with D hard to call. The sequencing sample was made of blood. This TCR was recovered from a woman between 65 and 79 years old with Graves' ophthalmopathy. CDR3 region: CASSESGVTNEKLFF. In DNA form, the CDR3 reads TGTGCCAGCAGTGAATCCGGGGTTACTAATGAAAAACTGTTTTTT.